This T cell receptor beta chain was retrieved from a study of OX40 agonist ivuxolimab in advanced cancers. About the investigation overall: Ivuxolimab, which targeted the costimulatory receptor OX40 (CD134), was an agonistic, fully human IgG2 monoclonal antibody. Partial responses were achieved by three dose-escalation patients, of whom one had hepatocellular carcinoma and two had cutaneous melanoma. Intravenous ivuxolimab was administered to patients every 2 weeks at six dose levels: 0.01, 0.1, 0.3, 1.5, 3 and 10 mg/kg. The point of sequencing TCRbeta in the periphery was to test whether ivuxolimab changed TCR sequence diversity and drove clonal T-cell expansion. The paper covers the monotherapy dose-escalation part of the phase I ivuxolimab trial, which included N of about 50 patients. Prior anti-PD-1, anti-PD-L1 or anti-CTLA-4 therapy was permitted, and approximately 42% of dose-escalation patients had received checkpoint inhibitors. A male proportion of 70% to 90% and a mean age of approximately 61 years, ranging from 23 to 79, were recorded for the dose-escalation cohort. Of the 52 patients in dose escalation, about 20 had hepatocellular carcinoma, some 15 had melanoma, 9 had renal cell carcinoma and 9 had head and neck cancer. General findings and caveats noted by the study authors: In partial responders in the 0.1-3.0 mg/kg groups, normalized peripheral clonal expansion was found to be among the lowest, especially among CD8+ T cells. At doses of 0.1 to 3.0 mg/kg, clonal expansion of both CD4+ and CD8+ blood T cells was observed from baseline to week 6. Which antigens the clonally expanded peripheral T cells were specific for was not determined. Low levels of normalized T-cell clonal expansion were also seen in some patients who did not respond. On average, CD8+ T cells showed more expanded clones than CD4+ T cells after ivuxolimab.

The trial excluded patients who had a history of autoimmune disease or who were on systemic immunosuppression. In every dose cohort, peripheral blood was drawn for TCR sequencing at baseline, cycle 4 day 1, and cycle 7 day 1. Samples were obtained from an open-label, multicenter, first-in-human phase I dose-escalation trial of ivuxolimab. Adults with locally advanced or metastatic melanoma, renal cell, hepatocellular, or head and neck squamous cell carcinoma were enrolled in the trial. Before TCR sequencing, CD4+ and CD8+ T cells were separately sorted from peripheral blood. For this clone: The target of this receptor is not known. Within one base of it there is no much larger clone, and no base qualities were kept.

For sequencing of the TCRbeta CDR3 region, genomic DNA was extracted from the sorted cells. The immunoSEQ Assay was used to sequence the TCRbeta CDR3 regions. TCRdb re-hosts the immuneACCESS table, in-frame sequences only. Its copies lack some clones; in the studies checked, an unresolved V gene accounts for under half of them, and the cause for the rest is not known. A total of about 99,000 clones appear in this sample, more than 85% of them only once. The ten largest clonotypes hold 0.25% to 0.35% of the sample. Relative to germline, V is 5 bases shorter and J is 4 bases shorter, with 10 bases between their ends. The CDR3, cysteine through phenylalanine, is 13 amino acids long. Solely the CDR3 DNA is kept, with 39 bases framed from the first base. Via the germline V gene (reference sequence), CDR1 is MNHEY and CDR2 SMNVEV.

Here the chain combines TRBV27 and TRBJ2-3; no D segment can be confidently identified. This material consisted of CD4+ or CD8+ T cells sorted from blood, taken in a trial of the OX40 agonist ivuxolimab. The source of this sequence is an adult with an advanced solid tumor such as melanoma, head and neck, liver or kidney cancer. CDR3 protein: CASSTHGADTQYF. At the DNA level, the sequence is TGTGCCAGCAGTACTCATGGTGCAGATACGCAGTATTTT.